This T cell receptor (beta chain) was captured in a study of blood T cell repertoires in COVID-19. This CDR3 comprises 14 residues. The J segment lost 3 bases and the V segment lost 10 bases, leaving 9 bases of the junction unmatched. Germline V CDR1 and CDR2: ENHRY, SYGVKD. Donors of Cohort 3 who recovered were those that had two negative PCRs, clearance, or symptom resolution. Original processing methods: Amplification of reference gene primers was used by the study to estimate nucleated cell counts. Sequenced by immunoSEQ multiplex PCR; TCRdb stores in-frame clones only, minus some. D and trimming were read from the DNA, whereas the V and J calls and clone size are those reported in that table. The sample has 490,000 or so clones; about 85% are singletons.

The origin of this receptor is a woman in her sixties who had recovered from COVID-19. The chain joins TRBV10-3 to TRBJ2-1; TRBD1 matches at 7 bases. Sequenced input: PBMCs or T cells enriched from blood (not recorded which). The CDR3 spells CATKQGIGYNEQFF. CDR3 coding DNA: TGTGCCACTAAACAGGGGATTGGCTACAATGAGCAGTTCTTC.